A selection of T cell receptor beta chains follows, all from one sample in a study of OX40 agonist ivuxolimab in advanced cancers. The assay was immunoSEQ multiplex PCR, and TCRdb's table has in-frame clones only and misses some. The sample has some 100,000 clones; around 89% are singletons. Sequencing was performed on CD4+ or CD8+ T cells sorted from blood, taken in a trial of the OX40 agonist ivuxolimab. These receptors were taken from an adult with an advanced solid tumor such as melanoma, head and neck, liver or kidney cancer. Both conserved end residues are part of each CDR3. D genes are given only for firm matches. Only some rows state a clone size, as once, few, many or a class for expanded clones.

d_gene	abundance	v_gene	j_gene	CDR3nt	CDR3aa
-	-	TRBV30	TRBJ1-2	TGTGCCTGGAGTGTGGGCTATGGCTACACCTTC	CAWSVGYGYTF
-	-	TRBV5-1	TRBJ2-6	TGCGCCAGCAGCTTGGGGGACTCTGGGGCCAACGTCCTGACTTTC	CASSLGDSGANVLTF
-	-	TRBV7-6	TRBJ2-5	TGTGCCAGCAGCGCTAAAGAGACCCAGTACTTC	CASSAKETQYF
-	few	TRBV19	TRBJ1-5	TGTGCCAGTAGCGGGAGGGGAAGGCAGCCCCAGCATTTT	CASSGRGRQPQHF
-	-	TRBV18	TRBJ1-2	TGTGCCAGCTCACCACGGAAGAGCGATGGCTACACCTTC	CASSPRKSDGYTF
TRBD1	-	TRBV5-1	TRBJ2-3	TGCGCCAGCAGCTTCAGGGGACAGGGGACAGATACGCAGTATTTT	CASSFRGQGTDTQYF
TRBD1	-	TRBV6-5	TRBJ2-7	TGTGCCAGCAGAACGGGACAGGCAGCCAACGAGCAGTACTTC	CASRTGQAANEQYF
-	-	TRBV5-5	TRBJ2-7	TGTGCCAGCAGCTACCCAGGGGTGGGCCCCTACGAGCAGTACTTC	CASSYPGVGPYEQYF
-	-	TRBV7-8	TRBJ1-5	TGTGCCAGCAGCCGTGGTTCAGGTACGCGCAATCAGCCCCAGCATTTT	CASSRGSGTRNQPQHF
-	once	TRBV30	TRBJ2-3	TGTGCCTGGAAGGTTTTGGGCACAGATACGCAGTATTTT	CAWKVLGTDTQYF
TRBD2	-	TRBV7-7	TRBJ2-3	TGTGCCAGCAGCTTGGGACTAGCGGGAGATACGCAGTATTTT	CASSLGLAGDTQYF
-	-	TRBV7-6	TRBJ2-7	TGTGCCAGCAGCTCGGCCAGGGAGACTGGCTACGAGCAGTACTTC	CASSSARETGYEQYF
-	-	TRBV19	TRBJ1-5	TGTGCCAGTAGTATCGTAGGGACAAGCAATCAGCCCCAGCATTTT	CASSIVGTSNQPQHF
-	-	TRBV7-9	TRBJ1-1	TGTGCCAGCAGCACGGACGGAACCAACACTGAAGCTTTCTTT	CASSTDGTNTEAFF
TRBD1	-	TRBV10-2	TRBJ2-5	TGCGCCAGCAGTTTGACAGGGGTTCGGCAAGAGACCCAGTACTTC	CASSLTGVRQETQYF
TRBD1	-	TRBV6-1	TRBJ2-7	TGTGCCAGCACCGGAGGGACAGGGCCCTACGAGCAGTACTTC	CASTGGTGPYEQYF
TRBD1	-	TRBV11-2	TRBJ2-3	TGTGCCAGCAGCTTGGACAGGGTAGCAGATACGCAGTATTTT	CASSLDRVADTQYF
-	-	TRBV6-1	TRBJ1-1	TGTGCCAGCAGCAAGGGACAGAACACTGAAGCTTTCTTT	CASSKGQNTEAFF
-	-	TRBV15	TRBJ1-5	TGTGCCACCAGCCCGATGCGGGGGCAGCCCCAGCATTTT	CATSPMRGQPQHF
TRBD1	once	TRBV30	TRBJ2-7	TGTGCCTGGAGTTTCCCGGACAGGGGGTGGTACGAGCAGTACTTC	CAWSFPDRGWYEQYF